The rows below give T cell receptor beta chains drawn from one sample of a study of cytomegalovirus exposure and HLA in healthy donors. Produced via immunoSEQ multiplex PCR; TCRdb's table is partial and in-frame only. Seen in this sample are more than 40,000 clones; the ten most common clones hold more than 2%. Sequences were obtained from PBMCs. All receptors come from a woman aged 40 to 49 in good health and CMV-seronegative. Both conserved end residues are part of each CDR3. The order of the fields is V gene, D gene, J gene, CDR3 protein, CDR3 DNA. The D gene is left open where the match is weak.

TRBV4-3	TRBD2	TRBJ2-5	CASSQDQTSGQETQYF	TGCGCCAGCAGCCAAGACCAGACTAGCGGACAAGAGACCCAGTACTTC
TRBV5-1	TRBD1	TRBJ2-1	CASSVARQGASGDEQFF	TGCGCCAGCAGCGTGGCTCGACAGGGGGCGTCCGGCGATGAGCAGTTCTTC
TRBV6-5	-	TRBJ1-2	CASSYSPGVGYGYTF	TGTGCCAGCAGTTATTCCCCGGGGGTTGGCTATGGCTACACCTTC
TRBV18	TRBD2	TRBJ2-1	CASSPQDGRLGNEQFF	TGTGCCAGCTCACCACAAGACGGGAGGCTGGGCAATGAGCAGTTCTTC
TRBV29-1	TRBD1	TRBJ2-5	CSVIGQGGETQYF	TGCAGCGTAATTGGACAGGGAGGAGAGACCCAGTACTTC
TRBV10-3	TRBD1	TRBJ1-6	CAIREQGGNNSPLHF	TGTGCCATCAGAGAACAGGGGGGAAATAATTCACCCCTCCACTTT
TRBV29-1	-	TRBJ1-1	CSGGDGEAFF	TGCAGCGGGGGGGACGGTGAAGCTTTCTTT
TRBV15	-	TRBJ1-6	CATSSRGGSYNSPLHF	TGTGCCACCAGCTCCCGGGGGGGGAGCTATAATTCACCCCTCCACTTT
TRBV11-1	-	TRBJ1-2	CASSALGTPDGYTF	TGTGCCAGCAGCGCCCTCGGGACTCCCGATGGCTACACCTTC
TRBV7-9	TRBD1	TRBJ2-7	CASGQGQGKYEQYF	TGTGCCAGTGGGCAGGGACAGGGTAAATACGAGCAGTACTTC
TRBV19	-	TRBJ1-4	CASSIPVWGEKLFF	TGTGCCAGTAGTATCCCGGTTTGGGGCGAAAAACTGTTTTTT
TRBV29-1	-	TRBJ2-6	CSVWKGTGANVLTF	TGCAGCGTTTGGAAGGGGACTGGGGCCAACGTCCTGACTTTC
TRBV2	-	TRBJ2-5	CASSVTIEETQYF	TGTGCCAGCAGTGTAACTATAGAAGAGACCCAGTACTTC
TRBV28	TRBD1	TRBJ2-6	CASRGGQGITGANVLTF	TGTGCCAGCAGGGGAGGACAGGGAATCACTGGGGCCAACGTCCTGACTTTC
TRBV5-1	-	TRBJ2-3	CASSLNRDTDTQYF	TGCGCCAGCAGCTTGAACAGGGACACAGATACGCAGTATTTT
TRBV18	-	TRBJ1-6	CASSPGENSPLHF	TGTGCCAGCTCACCAGGGGAGAATTCACCCCTCCACTTT